Included here is one TCR beta chain sequence, with context. CD45RO-negative cells were positively selected for CCR7, leaving out terminally differentiated effector memory CD45RA+ cells. This sample is part of a study of shared clonotypes between healthy human individuals. The CDR3 has 15 amino acids. V lost 3 bases, J lost 3 bases, and 15 bases lay in between. Germline loops: CDR1 LNHNV, CDR2 YYDKDF (reference sequence). The method was immunoSEQ multiplex PCR; TCRdb's version includes in-frame clones alone and lacks a portion of them. Of approximately 840,000 clones listed, just over 95% are singletons.

The rearrangement links TRBV15 to TRBJ2-7, with D tentatively TRBD1 (6 bases). The sample was naive CD8+ T cells sorted from blood. The source is a man aged 30-40 years in good health. Here the CDR3 reads CATSSTQGIGYEQYF. For the CDR3, the DNA is TGTGCCACCAGCAGCACCCAGGGGATCGGCTACGAGCAGTACTTC.